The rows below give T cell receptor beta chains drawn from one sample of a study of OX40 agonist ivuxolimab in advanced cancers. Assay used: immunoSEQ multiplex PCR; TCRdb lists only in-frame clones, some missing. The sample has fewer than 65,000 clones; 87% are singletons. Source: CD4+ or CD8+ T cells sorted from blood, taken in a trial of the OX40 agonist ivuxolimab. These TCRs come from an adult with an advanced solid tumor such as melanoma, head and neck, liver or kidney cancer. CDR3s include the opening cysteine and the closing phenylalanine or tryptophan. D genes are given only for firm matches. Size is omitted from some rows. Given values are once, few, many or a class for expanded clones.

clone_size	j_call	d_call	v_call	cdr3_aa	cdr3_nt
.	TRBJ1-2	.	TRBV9	CASSPQGRNNYGYTF	TGTGCCAGCAGCCCTCAGGGGCGGAATAACTATGGCTACACCTTC
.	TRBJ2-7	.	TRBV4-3	CASSPTTDYEQYF	TGCGCCAGCAGCCCGACGACAGACTACGAGCAGTACTTC
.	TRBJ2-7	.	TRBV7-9	CASSDRSEQYF	TGTGCCAGCAGCGATCGTTCCGAGCAGTACTTC
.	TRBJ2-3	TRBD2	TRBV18	CASSPGTSGVTHTDTQYF	TGTGCCAGCTCACCCGGGACTAGCGGGGTCACGCACACAGATACGCAGTATTTT
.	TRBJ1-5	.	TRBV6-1	CASSTLGGSNQPQHF	TGTGCCAGCAGTACTCTGGGGGGGAGCAATCAGCCCCAGCATTTT
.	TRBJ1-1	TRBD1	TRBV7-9	CASSPRDREAFF	TGTGCCAGCAGCCCTCGGGACAGGGAAGCTTTCTTT
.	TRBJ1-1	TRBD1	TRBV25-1	CASSGTKQGAWDTEAFF	TGTGCCAGCAGTGGTACTAAGCAGGGGGCCTGGGACACTGAAGCTTTCTTT
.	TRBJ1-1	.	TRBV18	CASSLDRGKNTEAFF	TGTGCCAGCTCACTTGACCGGGGTAAGAACACTGAAGCTTTCTTT
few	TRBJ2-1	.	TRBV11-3	CASSLGYEQFF	TGTGCCAGCAGCTTAGGGTACGAGCAGTTCTTC
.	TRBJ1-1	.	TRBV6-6	CAARRRGAEAFF	TGTGCCGCCCGGCGGAGGGGCGCTGAAGCTTTCTTT
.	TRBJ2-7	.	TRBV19	CASSVQGQGLLYEQYF	TGTGCCAGTAGTGTACAGGGACAAGGACTACTTTACGAGCAGTACTTC
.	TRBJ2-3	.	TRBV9	CASSVVGVDTQYF	TGTGCCAGCAGCGTAGTGGGGGTTGATACGCAGTATTTT
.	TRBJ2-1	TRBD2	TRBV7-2	CASSGTSGGHNEQFF	TGTGCCAGCAGCGGGACTAGCGGGGGACACAATGAGCAGTTCTTC
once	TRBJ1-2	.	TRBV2	CASSGANYGYTF	TGTGCCAGCAGTGGGGCTAACTATGGCTACACCTTC
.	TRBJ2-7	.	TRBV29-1	CSARKGESYEQYF	TGCAGCGCCCGGAAGGGGGAATCCTACGAGCAGTACTTC
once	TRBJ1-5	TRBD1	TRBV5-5	CASSLGQGSNQPQHF	TGTGCCAGCAGCTTGGGACAGGGTAGCAATCAGCCCCAGCATTTT
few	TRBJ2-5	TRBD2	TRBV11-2	CASTGLAQETQYF	TGTGCCAGCACGGGACTAGCACAAGAGACCCAGTACTTC
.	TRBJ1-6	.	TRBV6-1	CASSVGETGSPLHF	TGTGCCAGCAGTGTTGGCGAAACTGGTTCACCCCTCCACTTT
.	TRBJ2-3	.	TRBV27	CASSLSTRTDTQYF	TGTGCCAGCAGTTTATCAACAAGAACAGATACGCAGTATTTT
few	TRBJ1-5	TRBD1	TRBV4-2	CASSQLGQAGENQPQHF	TGTGCCAGCAGCCAACTTGGACAGGCCGGCGAAAATCAGCCCCAGCATTTT
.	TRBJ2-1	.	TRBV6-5	CASNILRVLEDEQFF	TGTGCCAGCAACATACTGAGGGTCTTAGAAGATGAGCAGTTCTTC
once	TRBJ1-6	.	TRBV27	CASSFSSGFNSPLHF	TGTGCCAGCAGTTTTTCATCGGGGTTTAATTCACCCCTCCACTTT
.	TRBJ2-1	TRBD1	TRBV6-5	CASRFDRGLGEQFF	TGTGCCAGCAGATTCGACAGGGGGCTGGGTGAGCAGTTCTTC
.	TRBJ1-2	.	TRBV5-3	CARSFMIPLTYGYTF	TGTGCCAGAAGCTTTATGATCCCTTTAACCTATGGCTACACCTTC